The 10 T cell receptor beta chains presented below share a single source sample, sequenced in a study of neurological immune-mediated disorders. One entry per CDR3 protein results from TCRdb running MiXCR on the 5' RACE reads. The sample comprises some 21,000 distinct CDR3 sequences, about 16% of which are singletons, and roughly 15% rests with the top ten. The sample taken for sequencing was PBMCs. These receptor sequences come from a female donor with HTLV-1-associated myelopathy (HAM/TSP).

The V and J genes are TRBV7-6 and TRBJ1-1, with D perhaps matching TRBD1 (6 bases). The V end was cut by 5 bases, the J end by 2 bases, with 12 bases between. Germline CDR1 and CDR2: SGHVS and FNYEAQ. This CDR3 comprises 14 residues. The CDR3 here is CASSPTGLNTEAFF. The CDR3 nucleotides read TGTGCCAGCAGCCCGACAGGCCTAAACACTGAAGCTTTCTTT.

This clonotype was counted many times. This chain connects TRBV5-1 to TRBJ2-5; 7 bases map to TRBD1. Germline CDR1 reads SGHRS; CDR2 reads YFSETQ. This CDR3 region has 15 residues. Trimming took 5 bases from V and 4 from J; bases not matched to a gene: 11. The CDR3 nucleotides read TGCGCCAGCAGGCCCGGACAGGCCAACCGAGAGACCCAGTACTTC. It specifies CASRPGQANRETQYF.

V and J are TRBV6-5 and TRBJ2-6; D call uncertain. Germline CDR1 MNHEY, CDR2 SVGAGI. The CDR3 has 17 amino acids. Trimming removed 0 bases at V and 2 bases at J, with 11 bases between. CDR3 amino acids: CASSYSMGLAGANVLTF. In DNA, the CDR3 is TGTGCCAGCAGTTACTCGATGGGGTTAGCTGGGGCCAACGTCCTGACTTTC.

This clonotype was counted ten times or more. The J gene is TRBJ2-7, the V gene TRBV20-1; 10 bases map to TRBD1. The germline V gene encodes CDR1 DFQATT and CDR2 SNEGSKA (reference sequence). V lost 6 bases to trimming and J lost 6 bases; unmatched junction nucleotides: 11. The CDR3 is 14 amino acids. CDR3 nucleotide sequence: TGCAGTGCGGGTTGGGGACAGGGGATGAGCGAGCAGTACTTC. Its translation: CSAGWGQGMSEQYF.

By share, this clonotype counts as large. The chain recombines TRBV20-1 with TRBJ2-5; D possibly matches TRBD1 or TRBD2 (5 bases each). The ends were cut back, 7 bases at V and 5 bases at J, with 14 bases in the middle. This CDR3 spans 12 amino acids. The germline V gene encodes CDR1 DFQATT and CDR2 SNEGSKA (reference sequence). The CDR3 reads CSGTSWGETQYF. The CDR3, as DNA: TGCAGTGGAACATCATGGGGGGAGACCCAGTACTTC.

This clonotype has ten or more counts. CDR3 in amino acids: CSARGQFYEQYF. In DNA form, the CDR3 reads TGCAGTGCTAGGGGACAGTTCTACGAGCAGTACTTC. The chain has TRBV20-1 and TRBJ2-7; 7 bases align to TRBD1. Trimming cost V 3 bases and J 3 bases; bases outside gene matches: 2. This CDR3 has 12 residues. Germline values: CDR1 DFQATT, CDR2 SNEGSKA (reference sequence).

By frequency in the sample, this clonotype is medium-sized. This chain connects TRBV20-1 to TRBJ1-5, with D possibly TRBD1 on 5 matching bases. V dropped 3 bases and J dropped 3 bases, with 12 bases sitting between them. The CDR3 spans 14 residues. Per the germline V gene, CDR1 is DFQATT and CDR2 is SNEGSKA (reference sequence). This CDR3 is CSASKGRLNQPQHF. CDR3 sequence (DNA): TGCAGTGCTAGTAAGGGACGGCTCAATCAGCCCCAGCATTTT.

This clonotype was counted a few times. The V gene is TRBV9, the J gene TRBJ2-3; D not resolved. This CDR3 has 13 residues. Trimming stripped 0 bases from V and 2 bases from J, with 4 bases between. Per the germline V gene, CDR1 is SGDLS and CDR2 is YYNGEE. The CDR3 sequence is CASSVVATDTQYF. The DNA for the CDR3 is TGTGCCAGCAGCGTAGTTGCCACAGATACGCAGTATTTT.

The CDR3 region is CASSFQGLGDTEAFF. The CDR3 nucleotides read TGCGCCAGCAGCTTCCAGGGATTAGGGGACACTGAAGCTTTCTTT. The genes are TRBV5-1 and TRBJ1-1, with D possibly matching TRBD1 (5 bases). Between the trimmed V and J ends, which lost 2 bases and 3 bases, there was a span of 14 bases. CDR3 size: 15 residues. Germline V gene data show CDR1 as SGHRS and CDR2 as YFSETQ. The whole variable domain, remainder taken from reference TRBV5-1 and TRBJ1-1, is KAGVTQTPRYLIKTRGQQVTLSCSPISGHRSVSWYQQTPGQGLQFLFEYFSETQRNKGNFPGRFSGRQFSNSRSEMNVSTLELGDSALYLCASSFQGLGDTEAFFGQGTRLTVV.

This clonotype was counted ten times or more. V is TRBV7-2 and J is TRBJ2-3; D not resolved. Germline assignment: CDR1 SGHTA and CDR2 FQGNSA. The V end was cut by 5 bases, the J end by 1 base, with 7 bases between. The CDR3 extends over 13 amino acids. The CDR3 sequence is CASSHVGTDTQYF. For the CDR3, the DNA is TGTGCCAGCAGCCACGTAGGCACAGATACGCAGTATTTT. Complete variable domain (other parts from reference TRBV7-2 and TRBJ2-3): GAGVSQSPSNKVTEKGKDVELRCDPISGHTALYWYRQSLGQGLEFLIYFQGNSAPDKSGLPSDRFSAERTGGSVSTLTIQRTQQEDSAVYLCASSHVGTDTQYFGPGTRLTVL.